Below are 13 T cell receptor beta chains sequenced from a single sample in a study of shared clonotypes between healthy human individuals. Sequencing used immunoSEQ multiplex PCR; TCRdb keeps in-frame clones, though not all of them. Among approximately 2,200,000 clones listed, about 92% were seen once. Terminally differentiated effector memory CD45RA+ cells were left out of the naive CD8 fraction, which was CD45RO-negative and positively selected for CCR7. What was sequenced was naive CD8+ T cells from PBMCs. The source of these receptors is a man aged 18 to 30 in good health. Some clones in this sample may be carry-over from other donors' samples.

This clone was counted a single time. This chain joins TRBV27 and TRBJ2-1, with D perhaps given as TRBD1 or TRBD2 (6 bases each). The V gene lost 5 bases and the J gene lost 6 bases, with 17 bases spanning the gap. Germline V gene lookup returns CDR1 MNHEY and CDR2 SMNVEV (reference sequence). CDR3 size: 15 residues. CDR3: CASSPLLGGSNEQFF. In nucleotides, the CDR3 is TGTGCCAGCAGTCCCCTCCTCGGGGGCTCCAATGAGCAGTTCTTC.

The chain uses TRBV19 and TRBJ1-4, with 8 bases fitting TRBD1. The germline V gene has CDR1 LNHDA and CDR2 SQIVND (reference sequence). CDR3 length equals 14 residues. V lost 3 bases to trimming and J lost 6 bases; unmatched junction nucleotides: 3. The CDR3 protein is CASSIQGAHEKLFF. In DNA, the CDR3 is TGTGCCAGTAGTATCCAGGGGGCGCATGAAAAACTGTTTTTT. Together with reference TRBV19 and TRBJ1-4, the CDR3 gives the full variable domain: DGGITQSPKYLFRKEGQNVTLSCEQNLNHDAMYWYRQDPGQGLRLIYYSQIVNDFQKGDIAEGYSVSREKKESFPLTVTSAQKNPTAFYLCASSIQGAHEKLFFGSGTQLSVL.

The gene calls are TRBV2 and TRBJ2-3, with 8 nucleotides matching TRBD2. The V segment lost 2 bases and the J segment 3 bases; nucleotides outside the gene matches: 10. Germline CDR1 reads SNHLY; CDR2 reads FYNNEI. There are 17 residues in the CDR3. CDR3 in amino acids: CASSEIALAEKTDTQYF. As DNA, the CDR3 is TGTGCCAGCAGTGAAATAGCACTAGCGGAAAAAACAGATACGCAGTATTTT.

This chain connects TRBV4-1 to TRBJ2-5; TRBD1 might be the D (5 bases). V gave up 3 bases and J gave up 7 bases, with 18 bases separating them. Germline CDR1 and CDR2: MGHRA and YSYEKL. This CDR3 comprises 15 residues. CDR3 region: CASSQGVGARGTQYF. The CDR3 DNA reads TGCGCCAGCAGCCAGGGTGTAGGGGCGAGAGGGACCCAGTACTTC.

The V and J genes are TRBV27 and TRBJ2-6; 8 bases are a match to TRBD1. V was pared by 5 bases and J by 0 bases, with 9 bases of the junction left unmatched. Germline values: CDR1 MNHEY, CDR2 SMNVEV (reference sequence). The CDR3 consists of 18 residues. The CDR3 bases are TGTGCCAGCAGTCCAGGGACAGGTATGCCCTCTGGGGCCAACGTCCTGACTTTC. It codes for CASSPGTGMPSGANVLTF.

V gene TRBV7-9 combines with J gene TRBJ1-2; D uncertain. The length of the CDR3 is 12 residues. V shed 5 bases and J shed 3 bases, with 7 bases lying between them. Germline V gene lookup returns CDR1 SEHNR and CDR2 FQNEAQ (reference sequence). DNA for the CDR3: TGTGCCAGCAGCAACCAGTACTATGGCTACACCTTC. As protein: CASSNQYYGYTF. The entire variable domain, with the rest obtained from reference TRBV7-9 and TRBJ1-2, is as follows: DTGVSQNPRHKITKRGQNVTFRCDPISEHNRLYWYRQTLGQGPEFLTYFQNEAQLEKSRLLSDRFSAERPKGSFSTLEIQRTEQGDSAMYLCASSNQYYGYTFGSGTRLTVV.

The rearrangement links TRBV23-1 to TRBJ1-2; D perhaps matches TRBD1 (6 bases). Being an ORF, TRBV23-1 has a function that is uncertain. CDR3 length: 13 residues. Trimming took off 4 bases at V and 10 bases at J, with 16 bases between the two ends. The CDR3 DNA reads TGCGCCAGCAGTCCGCCATACAGGGTCGCCTACACCTTC. The encoded protein is CASSPPYRVAYTF.

This clone showed up just once. The genes are TRBV19 and TRBJ2-2; D is perhaps TRBD1 or TRBD2 (5 bases each). This CDR3 is 16 amino acids long. V dropped 6 bases and J dropped 5 bases, with 19 bases sitting between them. CDR1 is LNHDA, CDR2 SQIVND, per germline (reference sequence). The CDR3 DNA reads as TGTGCCAGTAGCCCATTCCCGGGGCTAAAAACCGGGGAGCTGTTTTTT. Encoded protein: CASSPFPGLKTGELFF.

The genes are TRBV12-5 and TRBJ2-1, with 8 bases lining up with TRBD2. Germline V gene lookup returns CDR1 LGHNT and CDR2 FRNRAP. The J segment lost 5 bases and the V segment lost 9 bases, leaving 3 bases of the junction unmatched. This CDR3 has 12 residues. This CDR3 reads CASGRGHNEQFF. The CDR3 DNA is TGTGCTAGCGGGAGGGGCCACAATGAGCAGTTCTTC.

The rearrangement uses TRBV28 and TRBJ1-3, with TRBD1 matching over 10 bases. V gave up 4 bases and J gave up 4 bases; unmatched junction bases: 10. The CDR3 sequence is 17 residues long. Germline lookup yields CDR1 MDHEN and CDR2 SYDVKM. The CDR3 spells CASSWSRDRGRGNTIYF. The CDR3 bases are TGTGCCAGCAGTTGGAGTCGAGACAGGGGGCGAGGAAACACCATATATTTT.

The V call is TRBV9, the J call TRBJ2-7; 8 nucleotides line up with TRBD2. The junction had 7 bases not matched to a gene; V was cut back by 4 bases and J by 1 base. Germline CDR1 reads SGDLS; CDR2 reads YYNGEE. CDR3 size: 15 residues. CDR3 sequence: CASSPKGLGSYEQYF. CDR3 nucleotide sequence: TGTGCCAGCAGCCCCAAGGGACTAGGTTCCTACGAGCAGTACTTC.

The chain carries TRBV5-1 and TRBJ2-7; TRBD2 might be the D (6 bases). The V end was cut by 0 bases, the J end by 2 bases, with 12 bases between. The CDR3 length is 15 residues. Germline V gives CDR1 SGHRS, CDR2 YFSETQ. CDR3 sequence reads: CASSLASTGAYEQYF. As DNA, the CDR3 is TGCGCCAGCAGCTTGGCGTCAACGGGAGCCTACGAGCAGTACTTC.

The rearrangement joins TRBV5-1 to TRBJ2-7, with D tentatively TRBD1 (6 bases). CDR3 size: 13 residues. V was cut by 4 bases and J by 3 bases, with 11 bases left in between. Germline V CDR1 and CDR2: SGHRS, YFSETQ. CDR3 DNA: TGCGCCAGCAGCGAGGGACAAGTCTACGAGCAGTACTTC. Its translation: CASSEGQVYEQYF.